The 19 T cell receptor beta chains reported below all come from one sample, sequenced in a study of T cells in Graves' hyperthyroidism and ophthalmopathy. Researchers took RNA transcripts and amplified the TCR beta CDR3 regions from them. RT-PCR in the first round (using the HTBI primer set) targeted the TCR CDR3. TCRdb itself ran the multiplex PCR reads through MiXCR, one entry per CDR3 protein. Of a few hundred thousand distinct CDR3 sequences listed, roughly 16% are singletons. The material sequenced was blood. These receptors came from a woman in her thirties or forties with Graves' ophthalmopathy.

This clonotype was counted many times. The chain combines TRBV2 with TRBJ2-7; no firm D call. Germline CDR1 SNHLY, CDR2 FYNNEI. The CDR3 is made up of 13 amino acids. Trimming pared 6 bases from V and 3 bases from J, leaving 12 bases between. The CDR3 sequence is CASRPTLFYEQYF. The CDR3 nucleotides are TGTGCCAGCAGACCGACCCTCTTCTACGAGCAGTACTTC.

The J gene is TRBJ1-4, the V gene TRBV19; 8 bases are a match to TRBD1. From germline, CDR1 is LNHDA and CDR2 SQIVND (reference sequence). The ends lost 5 bases at V and 0 bases at J; junction bases unmatched: 5. This CDR3 is 16 amino acids long. CDR3 protein: CASSSTGGATNEKLFF. CDR3 nucleotides: TGTGCCAGTAGTTCCACAGGGGGTGCAACTAATGAAAAACTGTTTTTT.

This clonotype was seen ten or more times. This chain uses TRBV11-1 with TRBJ1-1; D is uncertain. The CDR3 is made up of 13 amino acids. The germline V gene has CDR1 SGHAT and CDR2 FQDESV (reference sequence). Trimming took 3 bases from V and 4 from J, leaving 9 bases between them. The CDR3 here is CASSFVGGTEAFF. For the CDR3, the DNA is TGTGCCAGCAGCTTCGTAGGAGGCACTGAAGCTTTCTTT.

Ten or more counts support this clonotype. This rearrangement joins TRBV20-1 to TRBJ2-3, with TRBD1 as a possible D gene (8 bases). Germline CDR1 is DFQATT and CDR2 is SNEGSKA (reference sequence). The CDR3 covers 15 residues. The V and J ends lost 5 bases and 2 bases respectively, with 17 bases between them. The CDR3 DNA follows: TGCAGTGCTCAGGGGGCGGGGGAGGTCACAGATACGCAGTATTTT. Translated: CSAQGAGEVTDTQYF.

There are many counts of this clonotype. This chain joins TRBV2 and TRBJ2-2; 8 bases align to TRBD1. V was clipped by 4 bases and J by 6 bases; unmatched bases: 4. The germline V gene has CDR1 SNHLY and CDR2 FYNNEI. The length of the CDR3 is 14 residues. This chain's CDR3 is CASSAQGVAGELFF. The CDR3 region has the DNA TGTGCCAGCAGTGCACAGGGGGTTGCCGGGGAGCTGTTTTTT. The variable domain in full, with the rest retrieved from reference TRBV2 and TRBJ2-2, is EPEVTQTPSHQVTQMGQEVILRCVPISNHLYFYWYRQILGQKVEFLVSFYNNEISEKSEIFDDQFSVERPDGSNFTLKIRSTKLEDSAMYFCASSAQGVAGELFFGEGSRLTVL.

This clonotype has just a few counts. The chain employs TRBV7-9 and TRBJ1-3, with a tentative D call TRBD1 (5 bases). The CDR3 length is 16 residues. Per germline, CDR1 SEHNR and CDR2 FQNEAQ (reference sequence). The V end lost 3 bases, the J end lost 3 bases, and 15 bases lay between the germline ends. CDR3 amino acids: CASSLRVRGRGNTIYF. The CDR3 DNA reads as TGTGCCAGCAGCTTGCGCGTAAGGGGACGTGGAAACACCATATATTTT.

This clonotype was recorded at least ten times. V gene TRBV5-1 combines with J gene TRBJ2-5, with TRBD2 matching over 13 bases. The CDR3 has 15 residues. Germline V lookup: CDR1 SGHRS, CDR2 YFSETQ. The J segment lost 4 bases and the V segment lost 7 bases, leaving 7 bases of the junction unmatched. The CDR3 DNA follows: TGCGCCAGCGGCACTAGCGGGAGGGAAGGAGAGACCCAGTACTTC. Amino acid sequence: CASGTSGREGETQYF.

In its sample, this clonotype was seen a few times. This chain connects TRBV5-1 to TRBJ2-1, with D uncertain. V lost 5 bases, J lost 3 bases, and 15 bases lay in between. Germline assignment: CDR1 SGHRS and CDR2 YFSETQ. There are 15 residues in the CDR3. The CDR3 sequence is CASRQSGSYYNEQFF. The CDR3 DNA follows: TGCGCCAGCAGACAATCGGGCAGCTACTACAATGAGCAGTTCTTC.

V gene TRBV7-9 combines with J gene TRBJ1-3, with no clear D. Per the germline V gene, CDR1 is SEHNR and CDR2 is FQNEAQ (reference sequence). There are 13 residues in the CDR3. Trimming left V 1 base short and J 3 bases short, with 4 bases between. The DNA for the CDR3 is TGTGCCAGCAGCTTAGAGGATGGAAACACCATATATTTT. This codes for CASSLEDGNTIYF.

This clonotype has at least ten counts. The V gene is TRBV12-3 or TRBV12-4, the J gene TRBJ2-7; D is unclear. The CDR3 extends over 14 amino acids. The V end lost 5 bases, the J end lost 3 bases, and 14 bases lay between the germline ends. CDR3 DNA sequence: TGTGCCAGCAGTCCCATTAGTCTCGGCTACGAGCAGTACTTC. As protein: CASSPISLGYEQYF.

A few counts support this clonotype. The chain links TRBV30 to TRBJ2-2, with D possibly called TRBD1 or TRBD2 (5 bases each). The CDR3 has 14 residues. Germline lookup yields CDR1 GTSNPN and CDR2 SVGIG (reference sequence). Trimming took 4 bases from V and 3 from J, leaving 12 bases between them. CDR3 protein: CAWKTGAHTGELFF. CDR3 nucleotides: TGTGCCTGGAAGACCGGGGCCCACACCGGGGAGCTGTTTTTT.

This clonotype was recorded a few times. The rearrangement uses TRBV20-1 and TRBJ1-6; 8 bases align to TRBD1. CDR3 length equals 14 residues. V was clipped by 5 bases and J by 7 bases; unmatched bases: 7. Germline-derived CDR1 and CDR2 are DFQATT and SNEGSKA (reference sequence). The CDR3 DNA sequence: TGCAGTGCTTATCCGGGGACAGGAAATTCACCCCTCCACTTT. Its protein is CSAYPGTGNSPLHF.

The table lists this clonotype with a few counts. The chain combines TRBV20-1 with TRBJ1-5; D gene ambiguous. V lost 0 bases to trimming and J lost 1 base, with 7 bases between them. Per the germline V gene, CDR1 is DFQATT and CDR2 is SNEGSKA (reference sequence). The CDR3 is made up of 14 amino acids. The DNA for the CDR3 is TGCAGTGCTAGAGAGGCGGGCAGCAATCAGCCCCAGCATTTT. Protein: CSAREAGSNQPQHF.

The rearrangement links TRBV25-1 to TRBJ2-4; D could derive from TRBD1 or TRBD2 (5 bases each). Trimming removed 4 bases from V and 9 bases from J, with 19 bases in between. This CDR3 has 15 amino acids. Germline CDR1 MGHDK, CDR2 SYGVNS. The CDR3 region has the DNA TGTGCCAGCAGTGGAACCGGGACGCCCGAGGGCATTCAGTACTTC. Amino acids: CASSGTGTPEGIQYF.

The V call is TRBV27, the J call TRBJ2-4; tentative D call: TRBD2 (6 bases). Looked up from germline, CDR1 is MNHEY and CDR2 is SMNVEV (reference sequence). The CDR3 spans 13 residues. V lost 9 bases, J lost 9 bases, and 18 bases lay in between. CDR3 coding DNA: TGTGCCAGTTCCTCAGACCTGGGGGGCATTCAGTACTTC. It specifies CASSSDLGGIQYF.

Concerning this clonotype itself: A much larger clone is a single base away; this may be a read error. Here the CDR3 reads CVSIDDTEAFF. The CDR3 DNA follows: TGTGTCAGCATTGACGACACTGAAGCTTTCTTT. V is TRBV6-8 and J is TRBJ1-1; D gene uncertain. Germline V gene lookup returns CDR1 MNHGY and CDR2 SAAAGT. This CDR3 spans 11 amino acids.

The sample holds many counts of this clonotype. This chain uses TRBV15 with TRBJ2-7; TRBD2 matches 9 bases. The germline V gene encodes CDR1 LNHNV and CDR2 YYDKDF (reference sequence). This CDR3 has 17 residues. The J segment lost 1 base and the V segment lost 4 bases, leaving 11 bases of the junction unmatched. The CDR3 DNA sequence: TGTGCCACCAGCACCTCCACCCTAGCGGGGAAATCCTACGAGCAGTACTTC. Residues: CATSTSTLAGKSYEQYF.

This clonotype was detected only a few times. The chain links TRBV20-1 to TRBJ2-3; tentatively, D is TRBD2 (7 bases). The CDR3 extends over 13 amino acids. CDR1 DFQATT and CDR2 SNEGSKA come from the germline V gene (reference sequence). The CDR3 reads CRVVAGATDTQYF. CDR3 DNA sequence: TGCAGAGTTGTTGCGGGGGCAACAGATACGCAGTATTTT.

This clonotype was seen only a few times. This CDR3 reads CASTYRETAEQYF. For the CDR3, the DNA is TGTGCCAGCACGTACAGGGAGACCGCCGAGCAGTACTTC. The chain joins TRBV6-1 to TRBJ2-7; tentative D call: TRBD1 (6 bases). This CDR3 comprises 13 residues. Trimming stripped 7 bases from V and 6 bases from J, with 16 bases between. Germline CDR1 reads MNHNS; CDR2 reads SASEGT.